These 22 T cell receptor beta chains share one sample of origin, sequenced in a study of blood T cells in healthy people across ages. Alongside a J-beta primer mix, a sample-barcoded 5' primer served in a second PCR lasting roughly 6 to 12 cycles. Via MiXCR, TCRdb re-called the 5' RACE reads, giving one row per CDR3 protein. This table holds about 830,000 distinct CDR3 sequences, roughly 60% found once. Source material: blood. These receptors all come from a man in his thirties or forties in good health.

J is TRBJ1-2 and V is TRBV18, with 7 bases identical to TRBD1. Germline V CDR1 and CDR2: KGHSH, LQKENI. This CDR3 region has 14 residues. The V segment lost 3 bases and the J segment 4 bases; nucleotides outside the gene matches: 5. The CDR3 DNA reads TGTGCCAGCTCACCGGACAGGTCCGTCTATGGCTACACCTTC. Residues: CASSPDRSVYGYTF.

This rearrangement joins TRBV7-3 to TRBJ2-1, with a weak D call TRBD1 (5 bases). This CDR3 has 14 amino acids. V shed 4 bases and J shed 7 bases, with 14 bases lying between them. Germline lookup yields CDR1 SGHTA and CDR2 FQGTGA. CDR3 bases: TGTGCCAGCAGCTCAGACCCAGGGTCGAATGAGCAGTTCTTC. It specifies CASSSDPGSNEQFF.

This chain links TRBV24-1 with TRBJ2-1; either TRBD1 or TRBD2 may supply D (5 bases each). Germline lookup yields CDR1 KGHDR and CDR2 SFDVKD. The CDR3 spans 14 residues. Trimming took off 9 bases at V and 6 bases at J, with 17 bases between the two ends. The CDR3: CATQHRHGANEQFF. CDR3 nucleotide sequence: TGTGCCACCCAACATAGACACGGGGCCAATGAGCAGTTCTTC.

The V call is TRBV7-2, the J call TRBJ2-7; TRBD1 might be the D (6 bases). The CDR3 loop spans 12 amino acids. Trimming shortened V by 4 bases and J by 5 bases, and 9 bases separated the two germline ends. Germline CDR1 and CDR2: SGHTA and FQGNSA. CDR3 bases: TGTGCCAGCAGCTACTGGACAGACGAGCAGTACTTC. Its translation is CASSYWTDEQYF.

The rearrangement uses TRBV20-1 and TRBJ2-7, with D maybe TRBD1 (6 bases). The CDR3 spans 13 residues. V was shortened by 3 bases and J by 10 bases, with 19 bases between the two germline ends. Germline V CDR1 and CDR2: DFQATT, SNEGSKA (reference sequence). The CDR3 here is CSARVTGFEAQYF. The CDR3 coding sequence is TGCAGTGCTAGGGTCACAGGGTTTGAGGCCCAGTACTTC.

The chain is built from TRBV29-1 and TRBJ2-7; D is unresolved. V was clipped by 6 bases and J by 2 bases, with 14 bases between them. Germline V gene data show CDR1 as SQVTM and CDR2 as ANQGSEA. The CDR3 loop spans 13 amino acids. The CDR3 loop is CSVLDSVAYEQYF. Here the CDR3 DNA reads TGCAGCGTGCTAGACTCAGTGGCCTACGAGCAGTACTTC.

The V call is TRBV6-2 or TRBV6-3, the J call TRBJ2-7; TRBD1 agrees at 10 bases. This CDR3 is built from 16 residues. The ends lost 2 bases at V and 2 bases at J; junction bases unmatched: 6. The V gene's germline CDR1 is MNHEY and CDR2 SVGEGT. The CDR3 DNA reads as TGTGCCAGCAGTTACCCACGACAGGGGGCCGCCTACGAGCAGTACTTC. It yields the protein CASSYPRQGAAYEQYF.

CDR3 in DNA: TGTGCCAGCAGTAGCGGTAGGGAAAAACTGTTTTTT. Protein: CASSSGREKLFF. V gene TRBV28 combines with J gene TRBJ1-4, with no clear D. In germline, CDR1 is MDHEN, CDR2 SYDVKM. The V gene lost 5 bases and the J gene lost 8 bases, with 9 bases spanning the gap. The CDR3 loop spans 12 amino acids.

Only a few counts were recorded for this clonotype. The chain couples TRBV4-2 to TRBJ2-7; 7 bases agree with TRBD1. The CDR3 loop spans 13 amino acids. J gave up 3 bases and V 3 bases, and 2 bases lay outside the gene matches. Germline V gene sequence: CDR1 LGHNA, CDR2 YNFKEQ. The CDR3 DNA follows: TGTGCCAGCAGCCAGGGACAGTACTACGAGCAGTACTTC. Its protein is CASSQGQYYEQYF.

V is TRBV20-1 and J is TRBJ1-2, with 7 bases fitting TRBD1. This CDR3 is built from 16 residues. Trimming took 2 bases from V and 4 from J; bases not matched to a gene: 13. Germline V gives CDR1 DFQATT, CDR2 SNEGSKA (reference sequence). The CDR3 region has the DNA TGCAGTGCTAGACCTTCCCTGAGGGGGCGAGGCTATGGCTACACCTTC. It codes for CSARPSLRGRGYGYTF.

The chain carries TRBV12-3 or TRBV12-4 and TRBJ2-1; D is perhaps TRBD2 (6 bases). CDR3 length: 15 amino acids. Trimming cost V 1 base and J 12 bases, with 19 bases left between them. CDR3 residues: CASSLGGTAIFGQFF. The CDR3 nucleotides are TGTGCCAGCAGTTTAGGAGGGACTGCGATCTTCGGGCAGTTCTTC.

The chain carries TRBV4-3 and TRBJ2-5; 7 bases are shared with TRBD2. Gene TRBJ2-7 matches the end of the DNA better, so the J call may be wrong. Germline-derived CDR1 and CDR2 are LGHNA and YSLEER. CDR3 size: 15 residues. The CDR3 is CASSQGGGGGYEQYF. In nucleotides, the CDR3 is TGCGCCAGCAGCCAAGGCGGGGGAGGCGGTTACGAGCAGTACTTC.

In regard to this clonotype: Relative to the germline gene, one junction end is altered; a read error may explain this. The V and J genes are TRBV7-7 and TRBJ2-1; maybe TRBD2 (6 bases). The CDR3 loop spans 14 amino acids. Per germline, CDR1 SSHAT and CDR2 FNYEAQ (reference sequence). CDR3 in DNA: TGTGCTAGCAGCTTAGGAGGGGCCCCCCATGAGCAGTTCTTC. Translation gives CASSLGGAPHEQFF.

About this clonotype: Germline and junction disagree at one end, which may indicate a read error. The rearrangement links TRBV29-1 to TRBJ2-7; possibly TRBD1 for D (6 bases). In germline, CDR1 is SQVTM, CDR2 ANQGSEA. The CDR3 is 13 residues long. In DNA form, the CDR3 reads TGCAGCGTGGAAGATGGACAGAGGTACGAGCAGTACTTC. It is translated as CSVEDGQRYEQYF.

The chain combines TRBV12-3 or TRBV12-4 with TRBJ1-2; no clear D. There are 14 residues in the CDR3. V was pared by 1 base and J by 4 bases, with 10 bases between. In DNA, the CDR3 is TGTGCCAGCAGTTTAGTAAGCCAGACCTATGGCTACACCTTC. This gives the protein CASSLVSQTYGYTF.

The rearrangement links TRBV6-5 to TRBJ2-3; possibly TRBD1 for D (5 bases). This CDR3 comprises 15 residues. The germline V gene encodes CDR1 MNHEY and CDR2 SVGAGI. V lost 6 bases, J lost 0 bases, and 13 bases lay in between. CDR3: CASRLTEDSTDTQYF. Written as DNA, the CDR3 is TGTGCCAGCAGACTGACAGAAGACAGCACAGATACGCAGTATTTT.

The rearrangement uses TRBV11-2 and TRBJ2-1; 7 positions agree with TRBD2. Germline V CDR1 and CDR2: SGHAT, FQNNGV. This CDR3 contains 16 residues. V lost 3 bases and J lost 0; bases outside the gene matches: 5. CDR3 protein: CASSFFGGFSYNEQFF. The CDR3 DNA reads TGTGCCAGCAGCTTTTTCGGGGGGTTCTCCTACAATGAGCAGTTCTTC.

For this clonotype: One junction end disagrees with the germline gene, perhaps due to a read error. V usage is TRBV10-3 and J usage is TRBJ2-5, with D unresolved. This CDR3 is 12 amino acids long. CDR1 is ENHRY, CDR2 SYGVKD, per germline. The CDR3 loop is CASSYSYDTQYF. The CDR3 DNA sequence: TGTGCCAGCAGTTACTCTTACGATACCCAGTACTTC.

This clonotype has a count of ten or more. V is TRBV29-1 and J is TRBJ2-3; D possibly corresponds to TRBD2 (5 bases). CDR3 length: 13 residues. Per the germline V gene, CDR1 is SQVTM and CDR2 is ANQGSEA. The V and J ends lost 5 bases and 3 bases respectively, with 12 bases between them. For the CDR3, the DNA is TGCAGCGTTTCGGGGATGTTTACAGATACGCAGTATTTT. Its protein is CSVSGMFTDTQYF.

There are many counts of this clonotype. The V and J genes are TRBV29-1 and TRBJ2-7; the D gene could be TRBD1 or TRBD2 (5 bases each). Germline-derived CDR1 and CDR2 are SQVTM and ANQGSEA. This CDR3 contains 15 residues. DNA of the CDR3: TGCAGTGAAAACCCGGGACGAACGAGGTCCTACGAGCAGTACTTC. It encodes CSENPGRTRSYEQYF.

V and J are TRBV13 and TRBJ1-2; 9 bases are a match to TRBD1. With V trimmed by 0 bases and J by 8 bases, 10 bases remained unmatched. The length of the CDR3 is 16 residues. The germline V gene has CDR1 PRHDT and CDR2 FYEKMQ (reference sequence). The CDR3, as DNA: TGTGCCAGCAGCTTAGGGGGACAGGGACGCCTCGGGGGCTACACCTTC. It translates to CASSLGGQGRLGGYTF. Full variable domain (outside the CDR3, taken from reference TRBV13 and TRBJ1-2): AAGVIQSPRHLIKEKRETATLKCYPIPRHDTVYWYQQGPGQDPQFLISFYEKMQSDKGSIPDRFSAQQFSDYHSELNMSSLELGDSALYFCASSLGGQGRLGGYTFGSGTRLTVV.

This sequence joins TRBV4-2 and TRBJ2-3, with D maybe TRBD2 (6 bases). The V end lost 3 bases, the J end lost 0 bases, and 13 bases lay between the germline ends. This CDR3 is 16 amino acids long. Looked up from germline, CDR1 is LGHNA and CDR2 is YNFKEQ. The CDR3 spells CASSQKIAVSTDTQYF. The DNA for the CDR3 is TGTGCCAGCAGCCAGAAAATAGCGGTCAGCACAGATACGCAGTATTTT.